These 25 T cell receptor beta chains came from one sample sequenced in a study of Tregs in tolerant kidney transplant recipients (dated by TCRdb to the late 2010s). The time point label of this sample denotes: blood sample drawn before combined kidney and bone marrow transplant. The method was the immunoSEQ multiplex PCR assay. Imported from immuneACCESS, the table was reduced by TCRdb to in-frame sequences with V and J called. These copies leave out some clones; in studies compared against another copy, an unresolved V gene accounts for under half, and the cause of the remainder is not known. The sample table records approximately 100,000 clones; 80% to 95% of these occur just once. The ten most abundant clones make up approximately 0.5% of the sample. Sequencing used CD4+ T cells from blood, obtained before the transplant. These receptors were taken from a human donor who received a combined kidney and bone marrow transplant.

V usage is TRBV18 and J usage is TRBJ2-7; D remains unclear. Germline V gives CDR1 KGHSH, CDR2 LQKENI. CDR3 length: 12 residues. Deletions cut 3 bases from V and 1 base from J, with 4 bases between. The CDR3 reads CASSPSSYEQYF. The CDR3 DNA follows: TGTGCCAGCTCACCGTCTTCCTACGAGCAGTACTTC.

The chain recombines TRBV4-3 with TRBJ1-2; 9 nucleotides align to TRBD1. Germline lookup yields CDR1 LGHNA and CDR2 YSLEER. Trimming took 2 bases from V and 8 from J; bases not matched to a gene: 12. The CDR3 is 16 amino acids. This chain's CDR3 is CASSQLLGQGVRGYTF. CDR3 in DNA: TGCGCCAGCAGCCAACTATTGGGACAGGGAGTTCGAGGCTACACCTTC.

The chain is built from TRBV7-3 and TRBJ2-1; 8 bases agree with TRBD2. Unmatched junction bases numbered 6, after V lost 2 bases and J lost 6 bases. CDR3 length: 15 residues. Germline CDR1 and CDR2: SGHTA and FQGTGA. The CDR3 spells CASSLREGRGNEQFF. The CDR3 coding sequence is TGTGCCAGCAGCTTACGGGAGGGCCGAGGCAATGAGCAGTTCTTC.

The chain links TRBV14 to TRBJ2-1, with a possible D match to TRBD2 (6 bases). The CDR3 has 17 amino acids. Deletions cut 2 bases from V and 7 bases from J, with 21 bases between. Germline V gene sequence: CDR1 SGHDN, CDR2 FVKESK. The CDR3 coding sequence is TGTGCCAGCAGCCAATTGATCGGGAGAGGACCTGGGAATGAGCAGTTCTTC. Its protein is CASSQLIGRGPGNEQFF.

This sequence joins TRBV12-5 and TRBJ2-2; D is ambiguous. The CDR3 consists of 16 residues. The ends were cut back, 2 bases at V and 5 bases at J, with 15 bases in the middle. Germline CDR1 is LGHNT and CDR2 is FRNRAP. The DNA for the CDR3 is TGTGCTAGTGGTTTGCATTCAGGCCCGAGAACCGGGGAGCTGTTTTTT. Protein sequence: CASGLHSGPRTGELFF. The entire variable domain, with the rest obtained from reference TRBV12-5 and TRBJ2-2, is as follows: DARVTQTPRHKVTEMGQEVTMRCQPILGHNTVFWYRQTMMQGLELLAYFRNRAPLDDSGMPKDRFSAEMPDATLATLKIQPSEPRDSAVYFCASGLHSGPRTGELFFGEGSRLTVL.

CDR3 amino acids: CASSPGHQYEQYF. DNA of the CDR3: TGTGCCAGCTCACCAGGACACCAGTACGAGCAGTACTTC. The chain recombines TRBV18 with TRBJ2-7; D is possibly TRBD1 (5 bases). The CDR3 length is 13 residues. From germline, CDR1 is KGHSH and CDR2 LQKENI. V lost 2 bases and J lost 4, with 9 bases in between. Combining the CDR3 with reference TRBV18 and TRBJ2-7 gives the whole variable domain NAGVMQNPRHLVRRRGQEARLRCSPMKGHSHVYWYRQLPEEGLKFMVYLQKENIIDESGMPKERFSAEFPKEGPSILRIQQVVRGDSAAYFCASSPGHQYEQYFGPGTRLTVT.

The rearrangement links TRBV19 to TRBJ1-1, with D maybe TRBD1 (5 bases). The CDR3 length is 14 residues. CDR1 is LNHDA, CDR2 SQIVND, per germline (reference sequence). V was pared by 6 bases and J by 4 bases, with 15 bases between. CDR3 residues: CASREGYGGTEAFF. The CDR3 bases are TGTGCCAGTAGGGAGGGGTATGGGGGCACTGAAGCTTTCTTT.

This chain uses TRBV27 with TRBJ2-3; no clear D. V lost 6 bases and J 1 base, leaving 8 bases between the germline ends. Germline V gene data show CDR1 as MNHEY and CDR2 as SMNVEV (reference sequence). There are 13 residues in the CDR3. The CDR3 DNA follows: TGTGCCAGCAGCAGGTTTCGCACAGATACGCAGTATTTT. This translates into CASSRFRTDTQYF.

The J gene is TRBJ2-3, the V gene TRBV9, with 16 bases matching TRBD2. The CDR3 is 17 residues long. Germline CDR1 and CDR2: SGDLS and YYNGEE. The V gene end was trimmed by 5 bases and the J gene end by 5 bases; junction bases not matched to a gene: 8. CDR3 nucleotides: TGTGCCAGCAGTCGGATGGGACTAGCGGGGGGGGGAGATACGCAGTATTTT. It specifies CASSRMGLAGGGDTQYF.

J is TRBJ2-5 and V is TRBV9; 9 nucleotides align to TRBD2. J gave up 4 bases and V 6 bases, and 16 bases lay outside the gene matches. The CDR3 runs to 17 residues. The germline V gene encodes CDR1 SGDLS and CDR2 YYNGEE. CDR3 bases: TGTGCCAGCAACGGGGGCAGCGGGGGGCCTCAGAGAGAGACCCAGTACTTC. Its protein is CASNGGSGGPQRETQYF.

The chain employs TRBV15 and TRBJ2-1; the match to TRBD2 covers 8 bases. The CDR3 extends over 15 amino acids. Germline trimming cut 0 bases from V and 5 bases from J; bases unmatched to any gene: 3. Germline-derived CDR1 and CDR2 are LNHNV and YYDKDF (reference sequence). The CDR3 protein is CATSRERGANNEQFF. The CDR3 nucleotides are TGTGCCACCAGCAGAGAGCGGGGGGCTAACAATGAGCAGTTCTTC.

The genes are TRBV9 and TRBJ2-5, with 10 bases fitting TRBD1. The DNA end lines up better with TRBJ2-7; the J call may be wrong. The CDR3 totals 16 residues. CDR1 is SGDLS and CDR2 is YYNGEE in the germline V gene. Here the CDR3 reads CASSVGPVGQGYEQYF. The CDR3 nucleotides read TGTGCCAGCAGCGTAGGGCCCGTGGGACAGGGGTACGAGCAGTACTTC.

CDR3 DNA: TGTGCCAGCAGCCAACACCCGTTTGACAGGGCTAACTATGGCTACACCTTC. This codes for CASSQHPFDRANYGYTF. The J gene is TRBJ1-2, the V gene TRBV14; TRBD1 matches at 7 bases. CDR3 length: 17 residues. With 2 bases clipped from V and 0 bases from J, the junction kept 9 bases outside the gene matches. CDR1 is SGHDN and CDR2 is FVKESK in the germline V gene. Full variable domain (outside the CDR3, taken from reference TRBV14 and TRBJ1-2): EAGVTQFPSHSVIEKGQTVTLRCDPISGHDNLYWYRRVMGKEIKFLLHFVKESKQDESGMPNNRFLAERTGGTYSTLKVQPAELEDSGVYFCASSQHPFDRANYGYTFGSGTRLTVV.

The chain carries TRBV19 and TRBJ1-6; no firm D call. Germline V gene lookup returns CDR1 LNHDA and CDR2 SQIVND (reference sequence). The CDR3 is 15 amino acids. V shed 6 bases and J shed 8 bases, with 17 bases lying between them. The DNA for the CDR3 is TGTGCCAGTAGGAAAAAGAGGGAGTATCATTCACCCCTCCACTTT. Encoded protein: CASRKKREYHSPLHF.

The chain combines TRBV5-4 with TRBJ1-2; possible D gene TRBD1, 5 bases. CDR1 and CDR2 from the germline V gene are SGHNT and YYREEE (reference sequence). The germline V and J ends were trimmed by 5 bases and 9 bases, with 17 bases remaining between them. The CDR3 extends over 13 amino acids. CDR3 amino acids: CASRGGVHLSYTF. DNA for the CDR3: TGTGCCAGCAGGGGGGGAGTTCACCTGAGCTACACCTTC.

The gene calls are TRBV19 and TRBJ1-5; no definite D call. The CDR3 sequence is 13 residues long. CDR1 LNHDA and CDR2 SQIVND come from the germline V gene (reference sequence). The V gene lost 5 bases and the J gene lost 4 bases, with 9 bases spanning the gap. For the CDR3, the DNA is TGTGCCAGTAGTGTCTCTATGAATCAGCCCCAGCATTTT. Translated: CASSVSMNQPQHF.

This clone was detected only once. V and J are TRBV11-2 and TRBJ2-1; D remains unclear. With 1 base removed from V and 10 bases from J, the gap between germline ends came to 8 bases. Germline assignment: CDR1 SGHAT and CDR2 FQNNGV. This CDR3 is 12 amino acids long. CDR3 in amino acids: CASSLGAGEQFF. Here the CDR3 DNA reads TGTGCCAGCAGCTTAGGAGCCGGGGAGCAGTTCTTC.

The chain is built from TRBV5-8 and TRBJ1-5; D perhaps matches TRBD1 (5 bases). Deletions cut 1 base from V and 0 bases from J, with 14 bases between. This CDR3 spans 17 amino acids. In germline, CDR1 is SGHTS, CDR2 YDEGEE. CDR3 coding DNA: TGTGCCAGCAGCTTGTATCTGACAGATAATAGCAATCAGCCCCAGCATTTT. Protein sequence: CASSLYLTDNSNQPQHF.

The count of this clone is one. This chain links TRBV6-1 with TRBJ2-2; 7 nucleotides match TRBD2. This CDR3 is 15 amino acids long. Looked up from germline, CDR1 is MNHNS and CDR2 is SASEGT. Trimming removed 8 bases from V and 7 bases from J; junction bases left unmatched: 13. CDR3 in amino acids: CASLPHRGSNGELFF. In nucleotides, the CDR3 is TGTGCCAGCCTCCCCCATCGCGGGAGTAACGGGGAGCTGTTTTTT.

This chain connects TRBV6-6 to TRBJ2-5; 7 bases fit TRBD1. The V and J ends lost 6 bases and 3 bases, in that order; junction bases with no gene match: 7. Germline CDR1 reads MNHNY; CDR2 reads SVGAGI (reference sequence). The CDR3 totals 14 residues. Here the CDR3 reads CASRPGQLKETQYF. The CDR3 nucleotides read TGTGCCAGCAGACCGGGACAGCTAAAAGAGACCCAGTACTTC.

This chain links TRBV7-2 with TRBJ1-5; D gene unclear. V gave up 1 base and J gave up 5 bases, with 6 bases separating them. CDR1 is SGHTA and CDR2 is FQGNSA in the germline V gene. CDR3 length: 13 amino acids. The CDR3 is CASSLGRDQPQHF. DNA of the CDR3: TGTGCCAGCAGCTTAGGGAGGGATCAGCCCCAGCATTTT.

This clone was recorded once. The chain is built from TRBV6-1 and TRBJ2-3; tentative D call: TRBD2 (6 bases). The germline gives CDR1 MNHNS, CDR2 SASEGT. Between the trimmed V and J ends, which lost 7 bases and 4 bases, there was a span of 18 bases. The CDR3 is 15 residues long. In nucleotides, the CDR3 is TGTGCCAGCACCGATGGCCCCTGGAGGGCAGATACGCAGTATTTT. Translated, it gives CASTDGPWRADTQYF.

The chain carries TRBV5-1 and TRBJ2-7; tentative D call: TRBD1 (5 bases). The CDR3 runs to 14 residues. V was trimmed by 5 bases and J by 1 base, leaving 13 bases between them. Germline-derived CDR1 and CDR2 are SGHRS and YFSETQ. The CDR3 nucleotides read TGCGCCAGCAGAGTGGACAATCCTTCCTACGAGCAGTACTTC. As protein: CASRVDNPSYEQYF. The complete variable domain, with remaining parts taken from reference TRBV5-1 and TRBJ2-7, reads KAGVTQTPRYLIKTRGQQVTLSCSPISGHRSVSWYQQTPGQGLQFLFEYFSETQRNKGNFPGRFSGRQFSNSRSEMNVSTLELGDSALYLCASRVDNPSYEQYFGPGTRLTVT.

This chain uses TRBV30 with TRBJ1-3; TRBD1 might be the D (6 bases). Germline values: CDR1 GTSNPN, CDR2 SVGIG (reference sequence). This CDR3 is built from 13 residues. V was cut by 2 bases and J by 2 bases, with 7 bases left in between. CDR3 protein: CAWSHRAGNTIYF. The CDR3 nucleotides read TGTGCCTGGAGTCACAGGGCTGGAAACACCATATATTTT. The full variable domain, its missing parts supplied by reference TRBV30 and TRBJ1-3, is SQTIHQWPATLVQPVGSPLSLECTVEGTSNPNLYWYRQAAGRGLQLLFYSVGIGQISSEVPQNLSASRPQDRQFILSSKKLLLSDSGFYLCAWSHRAGNTIYFGEGSWLTVV.

The chain uses TRBV5-6 and TRBJ1-2, with TRBD1 matching 8 bases. Germline loops: CDR1 SGHDT, CDR2 YYEEEE. The V gene end was trimmed by 2 bases and the J gene end by 6 bases; junction bases not matched to a gene: 9. The CDR3 extends over 15 amino acids. The chain's CDR3 is CASSLLRGRKDGYTF. CDR3 nucleotide sequence: TGTGCCAGCAGCTTACTCAGGGGGCGCAAGGATGGCTACACCTTC.